This T cell receptor beta chain is drawn from a study of OX40 agonist ivuxolimab in advanced cancers. The wider study: Melanoma, hepatocellular carcinoma, head and neck or renal cell cancer occurred in dose-escalation patients.

Blood got drawn at baseline, again on cycle 4 day 1, and then on cycle 7 day 1. Looked up from germline, CDR1 is GTSNPN and CDR2 is SVGIG (reference sequence). The V and J ends lost 1 base and 6 bases, in that order; junction bases with no gene match: 3. The length of the CDR3 is 13 residues. This table comes from immunoSEQ multiplex PCR, and its TCRdb copy is limited to in-frame clones, with some not included. The sample yields roughly 80,000 clones, 84% seen once. The receptor comes from an adult with an advanced solid tumor such as melanoma, head and neck, liver or kidney cancer. The chain joins TRBV30 to TRBJ1-5; 7 bases align to TRBD1. This sample comprised CD4+ or CD8+ T cells sorted from blood, obtained in a trial of the OX40 agonist ivuxolimab. The CDR3, as DNA: TGTGCCTGGAGTGGGCAGGGGGGTCAGCCCCAGCATTTT. Amino acid sequence: CAWSGQGGQPQHF.